This record looks at one T cell receptor (beta chain) sequence and its context. With 2 bases clipped from V and 5 bases from J, the junction kept 5 bases outside the gene matches. CDR3 length equals 14 residues. Per germline, CDR1 MNHEY and CDR2 SVGAGI. This sample is part of a study of T cell changes during pregnancy in multiple sclerosis. Assay: immunoSEQ multiplex PCR; the TCRdb copy retains only in-frame clones and omits some. The top ten hold 2.5% of the sample, which has 84,000 or so clones, roughly 93% seen once. This TCR derives from a female donor with multiple sclerosis, enrolled in a pregnancy study. Sequences were derived from peripheral blood, sampled in the third trimester of pregnancy. The rearrangement joins TRBV6-5 to TRBJ1-1; 7 positions match TRBD1. The CDR3 sequence is CASSYTQGSTEAFF. In nucleotides, the CDR3 is TGTGCCAGCAGTTACACACAGGGGTCGACTGAAGCTTTCTTT.